This record concerns one TCR beta chain sequence. Its antigen remains undetermined. No much larger clone exists at a distance of one base, and base qualities are not known. This specimen comes from a study of blood T cell repertoires in COVID-19 (dated by TCRdb to 2020 to 2022). Regarding the study in general: Collaborator samples came from the United States, Italy and Spain and covered acute and convalescent phases of COVID-19. The prospective study material was composed of cDNA or gDNA derived from T cells, B-cell-depleted T cells, or PBMCs. The dataset comprised deeply sampled blood TCRbeta repertoires from subjects exposed to, actively infected with, or recovered from COVID-19. The repertoires were released in a freely available public database meant as a resource for research on the immune response to SARS-CoV-2. The samples were drawn from the first 160 participants of the ongoing ImmuneRACE study and from 1,254 subjects provided by 6 global collaborators. Nearly every sample came with metadata listing a de-identified subject ID, COVID-19 status, age in years and sex. Where available, HLA class I and class II types were obtained from metadata supplied by the sample provider rather than from assay-based typing.

Participants in the prospective study were enrolled through a virtual design, were aged 18 to 89 years, and lived in roughly 24 United States geographic areas. Cohort assignment in the prospective study relied on participant-reported clinical history from a screening survey and a study questionnaire. Each participant in the prospective study had whole blood, serum and a nasopharyngeal or oropharyngeal swab collected by mobile phlebotomists. Prospective study participants could optionally give additional blood draws and questionnaires over a roughly two-month period. Blood samples from the prospective study were shipped frozen or at room temperature prior to DNA extraction. TCRbeta CDR3 regions were amplified from genomic DNA by means of the immunoSEQ Assay, a bias-controlled multiplex PCR. The source study handled its data this way. The number of nucleated cells in each sample was estimated from the amplification of reference gene primers within the assay. To quantify the absolute abundance of each unique TCRbeta CDR3 rearrangement, sequence reads were collapsed and filtered. Productive Simpson clonality was computed per sample as the square root of Simpson's diversity index over productive rearrangements. Held by TCRdb, this immuneACCESS table contains in-frame sequences only and omits some clones. Under half of the omission traces to an unresolved V gene where checked; the cause of the rest is unknown. The V and J calls and clone size come from that table; D and trimming were worked out from the DNA. The sample table lists about 430,000 clones, around 89% of them with a count of one. Of the sample, approximately 1% falls within the top ten clones.

What the authors observed across the whole study: Clinical and demographic metadata were provided uncurated, with the amount varying by source and participant.

The source of this sequence is a woman aged 30 to 39 with acute COVID-19. Material: PBMCs or T cells enriched from blood (not recorded which).

CDR3 protein: CASSLAGGTYSVDGYTF. The bases read TGCGCCAGCAGCTTGGCCGGTGGGACTTACTCGGTGGATGGCTACACCTTC. The sequence joins TRBV5-1 to TRBJ1-2, with TRBD1 tentatively as D gene (5 bases match). Relative to germline, V is 0 bases shorter and J is 6 bases shorter, with 21 bases between their ends. The germline V gene specifies SGHRS as CDR1 and YFSETQ as CDR2. From the cysteine up to the phenylalanine, the CDR3 has a length of 17 residues. Only the CDR3 DNA is retained, 51 bases long and in frame from the first base. Outside the CDR3, residues come from the reference TRBV5-1 and TRBJ1-2 proteins, so the full variable domain is: KAGVTQTPRYLIKTRGQQVTLSCSPISGHRSVSWYQQTPGQGLQFLFEYFSETQRNKGNFPGRFSGRQFSNSRSEMNVSTLELGDSALYLCASSLAGGTYSVDGYTFGSGTRLTVV.